Many counts were recorded for the clone carrying this TCR beta chain. The source material, RNA transcripts, was used to amplify TCR beta CDR3 regions. The HTBI primer set served for first-round RT-PCR of the TCR CDR3. TCRdb processed the multiplex PCR reads anew with MiXCR; each CDR3 protein has one entry. The table has 530,000 or so distinct CDR3 sequences, 24% seen once; the top ten hold approximately 10%. This record belongs to a study of T cells in Graves' hyperthyroidism and ophthalmopathy. V lost 4 bases to trimming and J lost 0 bases, with 8 bases between them. Per germline, CDR1 KGHDR and CDR2 SFDVKD. The CDR3 consists of 15 residues.

The sequenced sample consisted of blood. The chain recombines TRBV24-1 with TRBJ2-2, with D uncertain. The sequence was collected from a woman in her 30s with Graves' ophthalmopathy. In nucleotides, the CDR3 is TGTGCCACCAGTGACCATGACACGAACACCGGGGAGCTGTTTTTT. Amino acid sequence: CATSDHDTNTGELFF.